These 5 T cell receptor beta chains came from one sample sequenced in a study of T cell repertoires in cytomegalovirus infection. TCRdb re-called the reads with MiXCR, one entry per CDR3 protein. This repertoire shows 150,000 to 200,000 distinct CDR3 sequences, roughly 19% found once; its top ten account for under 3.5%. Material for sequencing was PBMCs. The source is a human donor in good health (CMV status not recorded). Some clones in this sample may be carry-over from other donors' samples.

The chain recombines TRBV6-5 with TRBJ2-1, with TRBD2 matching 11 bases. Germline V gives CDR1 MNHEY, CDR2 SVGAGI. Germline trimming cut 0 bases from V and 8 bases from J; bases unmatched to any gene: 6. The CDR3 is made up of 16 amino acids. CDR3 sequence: CASSYSIAGGPHEQFF. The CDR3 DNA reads TGTGCCAGCAGTTACTCGATAGCGGGAGGGCCTCATGAGCAGTTCTTC.

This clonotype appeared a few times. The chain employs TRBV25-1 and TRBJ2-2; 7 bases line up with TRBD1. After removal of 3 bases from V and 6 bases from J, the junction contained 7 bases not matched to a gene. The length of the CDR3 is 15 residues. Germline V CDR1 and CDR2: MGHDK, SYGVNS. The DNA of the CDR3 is TGTGCCAGCAGTGATGGGACGACAGGGTCCGGGGAGCTGTTTTTT. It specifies CASSDGTTGSGELFF.

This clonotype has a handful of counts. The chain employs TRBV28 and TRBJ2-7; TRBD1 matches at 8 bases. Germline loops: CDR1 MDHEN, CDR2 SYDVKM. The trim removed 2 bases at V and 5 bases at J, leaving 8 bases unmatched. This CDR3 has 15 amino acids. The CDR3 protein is CASSLVARGRNEQYF. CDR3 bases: TGTGCCAGCAGTTTAGTCGCCAGGGGGCGTAACGAGCAGTACTTC.

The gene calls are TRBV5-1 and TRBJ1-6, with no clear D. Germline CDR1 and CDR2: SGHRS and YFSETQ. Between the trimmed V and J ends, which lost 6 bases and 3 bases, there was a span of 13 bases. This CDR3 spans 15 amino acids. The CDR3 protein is CASIFQMGYNSPLHF. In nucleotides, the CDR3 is TGCGCCAGCATCTTCCAGATGGGCTATAATTCACCCCTCCACTTT.

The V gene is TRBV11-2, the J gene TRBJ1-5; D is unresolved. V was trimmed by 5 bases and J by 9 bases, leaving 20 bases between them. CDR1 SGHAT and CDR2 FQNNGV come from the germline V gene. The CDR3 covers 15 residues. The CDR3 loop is CASSHAGSFGPPQHF. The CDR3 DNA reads TGTGCCAGCAGCCACGCCGGGTCTTTCGGACCGCCCCAGCATTTT.